This TCR beta chain derives from a study of beta chain features in type 1 diabetes. Every participating donor gave one draw, a heparinised blood sample averaging around 100 mL. A CD45RO/CCR7/CD25/CD127/CD95/CD27 panel sorted naive, central memory, regulatory and stem cell-like memory CD4+ cells. The CDR3 runs 14 residues. The V and J ends lost 6 bases and 0 bases, in that order; junction bases with no gene match: 1. In germline, CDR1 is SNHLY, CDR2 FYNNEI. General study results and limits: Patients with type 1 diabetes showed fewer VDJ junction insertions and more deletions. Among all four CD4+ subsets, Type 1 diabetes patients had TCRB CDR3s that were moderately but significantly shorter. Within the patient group, naive, central memory and Treg TCRB repertoires appeared more similar to each other than within healthy donors.

Expressed TCRB transcripts were sequenced because the entire RNA isolate underwent reverse transcription. TCRdb's table, derived via immunoSEQ multiplex PCR, lists solely in-frame clones and lacks some. The sample lists over 600,000 clones, around 12% occurring once. As concerns this clone: Its matching antigen is unknown.

This clonotype originated in a young man with type 1 diabetes. The specimen sequenced was naive CD4+ T cells from blood. The chain joins TRBV2 to TRBJ1-4, with 7 bases that match TRBD1. CDR3 coding DNA: TGTGCCAGCAGGGGGACAGCAACTAATGAAAAACTGTTTTTT. Amino acid sequence: CASRGTATNEKLFF.